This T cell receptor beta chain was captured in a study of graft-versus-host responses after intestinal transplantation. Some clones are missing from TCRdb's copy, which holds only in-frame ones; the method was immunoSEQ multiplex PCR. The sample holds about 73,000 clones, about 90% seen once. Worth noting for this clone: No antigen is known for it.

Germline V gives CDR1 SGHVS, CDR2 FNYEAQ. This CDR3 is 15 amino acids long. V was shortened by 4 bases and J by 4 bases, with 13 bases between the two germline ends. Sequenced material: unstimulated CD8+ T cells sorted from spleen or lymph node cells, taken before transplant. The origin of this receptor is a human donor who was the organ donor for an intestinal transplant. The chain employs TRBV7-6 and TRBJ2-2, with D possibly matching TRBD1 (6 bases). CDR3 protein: CASSSSGASTGELFF. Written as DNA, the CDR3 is TGTGCCAGCAGCTCATCAGGGGCGAGCACCGGGGAGCTGTTTTTT.